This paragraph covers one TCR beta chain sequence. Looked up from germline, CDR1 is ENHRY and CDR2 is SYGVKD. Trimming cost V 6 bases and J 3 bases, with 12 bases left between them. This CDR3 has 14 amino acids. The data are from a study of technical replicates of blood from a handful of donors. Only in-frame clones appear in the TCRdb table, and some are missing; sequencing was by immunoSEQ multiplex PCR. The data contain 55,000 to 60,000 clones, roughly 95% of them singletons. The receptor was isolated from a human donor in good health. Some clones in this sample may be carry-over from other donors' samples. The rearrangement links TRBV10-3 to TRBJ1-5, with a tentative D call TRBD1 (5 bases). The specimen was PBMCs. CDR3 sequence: CAISRAGDNQPQHF. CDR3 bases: TGTGCCATCAGCCGAGCGGGGGACAATCAGCCCCAGCATTTT.